The T cell receptor (beta chain) described here comes from a study of CD8 T cells in ankylosing spondylitis (dated by TCRdb to the late 2010s). Broadly, across the study: The study profiled T cell receptor beta repertoires in healthy donors and ankylosing spondylitis patients to find disease-linked TCR variants. Peripheral blood was sampled, and synovial fluid was additionally collected from ankylosing spondylitis patients. The full study cohort was made up of approximately 24 ankylosing spondylitis patients and around 100 healthy donors. Findings and caveats that apply to the study as a whole: Significant enrichment of the disease-linked clones was reported in matched synovial fluid samples from ankylosing spondylitis patients. A CD8+ phenotype was shown by the disease-linked clones, which were found at relatively low frequencies in peripheral blood. A TCR beta motif of fewer than 10 highly homologous amino acid variants appeared characteristic of blood from ankylosing spondylitis patients. Some TCR beta motif variants had previously been reported in synovial fluid and blood of reactive arthritis patients, which suggested common disease-initiation mechanisms.

The sequencer listed for this sample is Illumina HiSeq 2500. TCR beta libraries were prepared by quantitative 5'-RACE with molecular barcodes. The authors' analysis ran thus. A new computational method based on a probabilistic model of VDJ rearrangement was used to identify disease-linked TCR variants. Using fastp trimming at Q25 and MiXCR clonotype assembly, TCRdb reanalyzed the public sequencing data and kept in-frame beta chains. Each entry is one CDR3 protein sequence, shown with its most common DNA and genes. The V and J calls were determined by TCRdb, not by the authors. For this sample there are 150,000 to 200,000 distinct CDR3 sequences; 11% appear just once. Roughly 29% of the sample goes to the ten largest clones. The sample holds many counts of this clonotype. No cognate antigen has been identified for it. No clone much larger than this one lies a single base away; base qualities are absent.

The receptor comes from a male donor with ankylosing spondylitis or in good health (not recorded which). Specimen: blood, either unsorted or a sorted T cell fraction (not recorded which).

The CDR3 reads CASSFETSGRGSYNEQFF. The DNA sequence is as follows: TGTGCCAGCAGTTTCGAGACTAGCGGGAGGGGCTCCTACAATGAGCAGTTCTTC. The V and J genes are TRBV12-3 or TRBV12-4 and TRBJ2-1, with TRBD2 identical over 14 junction bases. From its cysteine to its phenylalanine, the CDR3 spans 18 amino acids. The kept DNA is CDR3 alone, 54 bases in frame from the first base. The germline V end is reduced by 3 bases and the J end by 0 bases; junction bases left unmatched: 4.